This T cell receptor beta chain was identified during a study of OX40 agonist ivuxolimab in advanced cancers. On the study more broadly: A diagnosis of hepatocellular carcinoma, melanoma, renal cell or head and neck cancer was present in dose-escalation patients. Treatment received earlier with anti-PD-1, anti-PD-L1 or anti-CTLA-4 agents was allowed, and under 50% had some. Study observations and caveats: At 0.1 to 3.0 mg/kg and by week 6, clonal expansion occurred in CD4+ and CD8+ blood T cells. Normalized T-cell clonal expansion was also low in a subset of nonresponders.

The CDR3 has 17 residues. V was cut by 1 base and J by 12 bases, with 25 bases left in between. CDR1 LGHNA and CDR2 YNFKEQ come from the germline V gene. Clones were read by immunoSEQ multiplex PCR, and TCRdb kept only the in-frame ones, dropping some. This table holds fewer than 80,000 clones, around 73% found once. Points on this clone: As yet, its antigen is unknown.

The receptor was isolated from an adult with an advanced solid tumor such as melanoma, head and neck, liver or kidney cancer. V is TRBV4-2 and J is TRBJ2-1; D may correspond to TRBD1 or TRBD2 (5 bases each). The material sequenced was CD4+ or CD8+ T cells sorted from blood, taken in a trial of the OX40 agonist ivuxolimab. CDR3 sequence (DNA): TGTGCCAGCAGCCAAGCCTCGGCTAGTGAGGGACCATCCGTGCAGTTCTTC. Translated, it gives CASSQASASEGPSVQFF.